A single sample gave rise to the 10 T cell receptor beta chains below, sequenced in a study of shared clonotypes between healthy human individuals. Measured with immunoSEQ multiplex PCR; TCRdb has only the in-frame clones, and not every one. This table holds about 2.3 million clones, roughly 90% found once. Sequenced material: naive CD4+ T cells from PBMCs. Subset indicated: CD45RA+ positively selected. The receptors derive from a man aged 18-30 years in good health. Some clones in this sample may be carry-over from other donors' samples.

The V and J genes are TRBV7-2 and TRBJ1-2; D ambiguous. In germline, CDR1 is SGHTA, CDR2 FQGNSA. The CDR3 consists of 16 residues. The V and J ends lost 0 bases and 4 bases respectively, with 15 bases between them. CDR3: CASSLASASVSYGYTF. The CDR3 DNA sequence: TGTGCCAGCAGCTTAGCCTCGGCCTCTGTCAGCTATGGCTACACCTTC.

This chain links TRBV28 with TRBJ1-4; D is ambiguous. This CDR3 region has 16 residues. V lost 4 bases to trimming and J lost 7 bases, with 19 bases between them. Per germline, CDR1 MDHEN and CDR2 SYDVKM. This CDR3 is CASSSPGRAEGEKLFF. The CDR3 DNA is TGTGCCAGCAGTTCCCCCGGGAGGGCCGAGGGTGAAAAACTGTTTTTT. Filled out from reference TRBV28 and TRBJ1-4, the complete variable domain reads DVKVTQSSRYLVKRTGEKVFLECVQDMDHENMFWYRQDPGLGLRLIYFSYDVKMKEKGDIPEGYSVSREKKERFSLILESASTNQTSMYLCASSSPGRAEGEKLFFGSGTQLSVL.

The chain is built from TRBV5-6 and TRBJ1-4; D is uncertain. This CDR3 spans 15 amino acids. Germline V gene lookup returns CDR1 SGHDT and CDR2 YYEEEE. V was trimmed by 4 bases and J by 5 bases, leaving 15 bases between them. This CDR3 is CASSTRWALNEKLFF. The DNA of the CDR3 is TGTGCCAGCAGCACCCGGTGGGCCCTCAATGAAAAACTGTTTTTT.

A remark on this clone: This sample includes further DNA sequences coding for the same CDR3. The V call is TRBV7-3, the J call TRBJ2-6; D unresolved. Germline lookup yields CDR1 SGHTA and CDR2 FQGTGA. The CDR3 loop spans 14 amino acids. V was pared by 5 bases and J by 4 bases, with 9 bases between. Written as DNA, the CDR3 is TGTGCCAGCAGCCCTCCCGGGGGGGCCAACGTCCTGACTTTC. This translates into CASSPPGGANVLTF.

The genes are TRBV7-2 and TRBJ2-5; TRBD2 aligns across 8 bases. Germline loops: CDR1 SGHTA, CDR2 FQGNSA. The CDR3 is 14 residues long. V lost 6 bases to trimming and J lost 2 bases; unmatched junction nucleotides: 5. The CDR3, as DNA: TGTGCCAGCAGTCCAGCGGGAGCTCAAGAGACCCAGTACTTC. Its protein is CASSPAGAQETQYF.

CDR3 DNA sequence: TGTGCCAGCTCACCCGACAAGACGGGAGGGGCGGGGGAGCAGTACTTC. It translates to CASSPDKTGGAGEQYF. The gene calls are TRBV18 and TRBJ2-7, with TRBD2 identical over 8 bases. Germline V gene lookup returns CDR1 KGHSH and CDR2 LQKENI. The CDR3 is made up of 16 amino acids. J was trimmed by 7 bases and V by 3 bases; bases with no gene match: 14.

This clone has just one count. Distinct nucleotide sequences in the sample also encode this CDR3. The V gene is TRBV5-1, the J gene TRBJ2-2, with D possibly being TRBD1 (6 bases). This CDR3 is 13 amino acids long. Germline V gene lookup returns CDR1 SGHRS and CDR2 YFSETQ. Trimming removed 2 bases from V and 6 bases from J, with 8 bases in between. This CDR3 is CASSLQGAGELFF. The CDR3 nucleotides are TGCGCCAGCAGCTTACAGGGTGCCGGGGAGCTGTTTTTT.

The rearrangement links TRBV27 to TRBJ1-2; the D is unclear. Germline V CDR1 and CDR2: MNHEY, SMNVEV (reference sequence). V gave up 4 bases and J gave up 4 bases, with 13 bases separating them. There are 14 residues in the CDR3. CDR3 DNA: TGTGCCAGCAGTTCTGTTCAGGCTGGCTATGGCTACACCTTC. Translation: CASSSVQAGYGYTF.

The V gene is TRBV18, the J gene TRBJ1-1; D is possibly TRBD1 (5 bases). From germline, CDR1 is KGHSH and CDR2 LQKENI. The CDR3 extends over 16 amino acids. V was cut by 3 bases and J by 0 bases, with 14 bases left in between. CDR3 DNA: TGTGCCAGCTCACCGGGACTGAGCCTTATGAACACTGAAGCTTTCTTT. It encodes CASSPGLSLMNTEAFF.

This clone was detected once. The rearrangement uses TRBV18 and TRBJ2-7; D not certain. Germline V gene data show CDR1 as KGHSH and CDR2 as LQKENI. The CDR3 is made up of 14 amino acids. Trimming removed 4 bases from V and 2 bases from J, with 12 bases in between. For the CDR3, the DNA is TGTGCCAGCTCACTGGGCCTAATCCCCTACGAGCAGTACTTC. Amino acid sequence: CASSLGLIPYEQYF.